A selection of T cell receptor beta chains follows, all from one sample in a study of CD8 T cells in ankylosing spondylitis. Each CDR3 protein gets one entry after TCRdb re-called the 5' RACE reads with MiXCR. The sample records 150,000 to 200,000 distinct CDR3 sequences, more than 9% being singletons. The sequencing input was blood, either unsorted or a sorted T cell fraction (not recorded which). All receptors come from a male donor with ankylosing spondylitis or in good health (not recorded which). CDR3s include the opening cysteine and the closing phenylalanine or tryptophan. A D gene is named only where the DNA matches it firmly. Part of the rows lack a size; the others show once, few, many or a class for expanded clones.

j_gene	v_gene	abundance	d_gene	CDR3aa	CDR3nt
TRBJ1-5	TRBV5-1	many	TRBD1	CASSLSGQDNQPQHF	TGCGCCAGCAGCTTGTCGGGACAGGACAATCAGCCCCAGCATTTT
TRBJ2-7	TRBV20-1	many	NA	CSARGDTYEQYF	TGCAGTGCTAGAGGGGATACCTACGAGCAGTACTTC
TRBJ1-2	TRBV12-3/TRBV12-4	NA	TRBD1	CASSLGTGSAYGYTF	TGTGCCAGCAGTTTAGGGACAGGGTCGGCCTATGGCTACACCTTC
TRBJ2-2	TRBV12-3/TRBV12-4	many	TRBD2	CASSLTSGNTGELFF	TGCGCCAGCAGCCTGACTAGCGGAAACACCGGGGAGCTGTTTTTT
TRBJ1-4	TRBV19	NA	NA	CASSGQLTNEKLFF	TGTGCCAGTAGCGGACAGCTAACTAATGAAAAACTGTTTTTT
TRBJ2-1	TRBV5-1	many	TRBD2	CASSTASGVNNEQFF	TGCGCCAGCAGCACTGCTAGCGGGGTTAACAATGAGCAGTTCTTC
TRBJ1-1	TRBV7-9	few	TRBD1	CASSLGSAGTGNSAFF	TGTGCCAGCAGCTTAGGATCCGCCGGGACAGGAAATTCAGCTTTCTTT
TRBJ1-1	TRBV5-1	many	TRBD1	CASSFGTGNTEAFF	TGCGCCAGCAGCTTTGGGACAGGGAACACTGAAGCTTTCTTT
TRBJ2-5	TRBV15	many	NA	CATSRDIGEQETQYF	TGTGCCACCAGCAGAGATATCGGGGAGCAAGAGACCCAGTACTTC
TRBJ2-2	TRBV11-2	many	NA	CASSPRYGNTGELFF	TGTGCCAGCAGCCCTCGGTATGGGAACACCGGGGAGCTGTTTTTT
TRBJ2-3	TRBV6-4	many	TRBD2	CASSPYGTSGNGDTQYF	TGTGCCAGCTCTCCCTACGGGACTAGCGGGAACGGGGATACGCAGTATTTT
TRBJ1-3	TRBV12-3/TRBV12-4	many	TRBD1	CASSSIRTGRNTIYF	TGTGCCAGCAGTTCTATCCGGACAGGGAGAAACACCATATATTTT
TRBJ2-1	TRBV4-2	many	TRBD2	CASSQAGSGRYNEQFF	TGTGCCAGCAGCCAAGCTGGTAGCGGGAGGTACAATGAGCAGTTCTTC
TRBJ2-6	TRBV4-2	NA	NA	CASSQVALPSLSGANVLTF	TGTGCCAGCAGCCAAGTGGCTCTCCCTAGCCTCTCTGGGGCCAACGTCCTGACTTTC
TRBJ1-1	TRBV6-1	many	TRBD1	CASSWTGNTEAFF	TGTGCCAGCAGCTGGACAGGGAACACTGAAGCTTTCTTT
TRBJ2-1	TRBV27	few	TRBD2	CASTAGAVGEQFF	TGTGCCAGCACGGCGGGAGCTGTAGGGGAGCAGTTCTTC
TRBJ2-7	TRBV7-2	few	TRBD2	CASSRGAGGVSMRAYEQYF	TGTGCCAGCAGCAGGGGAGCGGGAGGGGTTTCAATGAGGGCATACGAGCAGTACTTC
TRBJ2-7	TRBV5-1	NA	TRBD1	CASSPLGTGYEQYF	TGCGCCAGCAGCCCGCTCGGGACAGGGTACGAGCAGTACTTC
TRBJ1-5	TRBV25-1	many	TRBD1	CASRATGGTNQPQHF	TGTGCCAGCAGGGCTACAGGGGGGACCAATCAGCCCCAGCATTTT
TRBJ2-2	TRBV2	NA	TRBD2	CASRLIAGHTGELFF	TGTGCCAGCAGACTTATAGCGGGTCACACCGGGGAGCTGTTTTTT
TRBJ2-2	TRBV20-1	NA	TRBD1	CSARRQGNTGELFF	TGCAGTGCTAGGAGACAGGGGAACACCGGGGAGCTGTTTTTT
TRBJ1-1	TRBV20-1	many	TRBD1	CSAPTWDRVNTEAFF	TGCAGTGCTCCGACCTGGGACAGGGTGAACACTGAAGCTTTCTTT
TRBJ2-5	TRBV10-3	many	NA	CAISLGGLGTQYF	TGTGCCATCAGTCTGGGGGGATTGGGGACCCAGTACTTC
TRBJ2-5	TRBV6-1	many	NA	CASSLIRGAGETQYF	TGTGCCAGCAGCCTAATTCGGGGGGCCGGAGAGACCCAGTACTTC
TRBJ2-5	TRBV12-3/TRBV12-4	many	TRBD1	CASSFPTRGSETQYF	TGTGCCAGCAGTTTCCCTACCAGGGGGTCGGAGACCCAGTACTTC
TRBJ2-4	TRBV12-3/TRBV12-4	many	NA	CASSPRGAKNIQYF	TGTGCCAGCAGTCCCCGCGGAGCCAAAAACATTCAGTACTTC
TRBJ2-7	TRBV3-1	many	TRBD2	CASSPTTSGGSYEQYF	TGTGCCAGCAGCCCGACGACTAGCGGGGGGTCCTACGAGCAGTACTTC
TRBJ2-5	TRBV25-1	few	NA	CASSNAPGTQYF	TGTGCCAGCAGCAACGCACCGGGGACCCAGTACTTC
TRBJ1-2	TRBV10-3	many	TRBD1	CAISEDREAYGYTF	TGTGCCATCAGTGAGGACAGGGAGGCCTATGGCTACACCTTC
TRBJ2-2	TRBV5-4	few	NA	CASSPGTRNTGELFF	TGTGCCAGCAGCCCCGGGACACGGAACACCGGGGAGCTGTTTTTT
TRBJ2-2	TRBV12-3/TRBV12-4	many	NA	CASIRGNTGELFF	TGTGCCAGCATACGGGGGAACACCGGGGAGCTGTTTTTT
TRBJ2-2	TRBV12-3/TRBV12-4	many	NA	CASSHNSGELFF	TGTGCCAGCAGTCATAATTCCGGGGAGCTGTTTTTT
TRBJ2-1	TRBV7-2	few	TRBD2	CASSPARVAGAEQFF	TGTGCCAGCAGCCCGGCGCGGGTAGCGGGGGCTGAGCAGTTCTTC
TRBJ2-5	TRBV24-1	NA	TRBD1	CATSAPSGTEETQYF	TGTGCCACCAGTGCCCCCTCCGGGACAGAGGAGACCCAGTACTTC
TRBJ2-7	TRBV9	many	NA	CASSVGSRSSYEQYF	TGTGCCAGCAGCGTAGGGTCCAGGAGCTCCTACGAGCAGTACTTC
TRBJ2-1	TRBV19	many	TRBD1	CASSIDAGTGLYNEQFF	TGTGCCAGTAGTATAGACGCCGGGACAGGGCTCTACAATGAGCAGTTCTTC
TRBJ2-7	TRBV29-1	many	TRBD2	CSVMTSGRDEQYF	TGCAGCGTCATGACTAGCGGGAGGGACGAGCAGTACTTC
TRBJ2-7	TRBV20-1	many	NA	CSAPQTGGFREQYF	TGCAGTGCTCCCCAAACCGGGGGTTTTCGTGAGCAGTACTTC
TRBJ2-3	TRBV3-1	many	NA	CASSQEPTMRDTQYF	TGTGCCAGCAGCCAAGAGCCCACTATGAGAGATACGCAGTATTTT
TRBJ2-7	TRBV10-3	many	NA	CAISGEGVSYEQYF	TGTGCCATCAGTGGGGAGGGGGTCTCCTACGAGCAGTACTTC
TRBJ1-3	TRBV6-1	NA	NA	CASSMTVSGNTIYF	TGTGCCAGCAGTATGACAGTCTCTGGAAACACCATATATTTT
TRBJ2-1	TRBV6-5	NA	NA	CASSLLKVDYSEQFF	TGTGCCAGCAGTCTACTTAAAGTCGATTATAGTGAGCAGTTCTTC
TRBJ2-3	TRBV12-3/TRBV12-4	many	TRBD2	CASSTLQRGGTDTQYF	TGTGCCAGCAGTACTCTCCAGCGGGGGGGCACAGATACGCAGTATTTT
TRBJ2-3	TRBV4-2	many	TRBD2	CASSPFLTSGGTGADTQYF	TGTGCCAGCAGCCCCTTCCTGACTAGCGGGGGAACCGGGGCCGATACGCAGTATTTT
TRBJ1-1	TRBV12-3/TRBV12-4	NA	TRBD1	CASIPGTGPNTETFF	TGTGCCAGCATCCCAGGGACAGGACCGAACACTGAAACTTTCTTT
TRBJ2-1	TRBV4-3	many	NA	CASSQDLIIGRRSYNEQFF	TGCGCCAGCAGCCAAGATCTCATAATAGGGAGAAGGTCCTACAATGAGCAGTTCTTC
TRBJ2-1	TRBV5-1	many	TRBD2	CASSLWTSGPDNEQFF	TGCGCCAGCAGCCTCTGGACTAGCGGCCCAGACAATGAGCAGTTCTTC
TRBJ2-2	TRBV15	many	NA	CATSRTGTGELFF	TGTGCCACCAGCAGAACCGGCACCGGGGAGCTGTTTTTT
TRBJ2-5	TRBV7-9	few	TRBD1	CASSSGGSQTQYF	TGTGCCAGCAGCTCAGGGGGATCGCAGACCCAGTACTTC